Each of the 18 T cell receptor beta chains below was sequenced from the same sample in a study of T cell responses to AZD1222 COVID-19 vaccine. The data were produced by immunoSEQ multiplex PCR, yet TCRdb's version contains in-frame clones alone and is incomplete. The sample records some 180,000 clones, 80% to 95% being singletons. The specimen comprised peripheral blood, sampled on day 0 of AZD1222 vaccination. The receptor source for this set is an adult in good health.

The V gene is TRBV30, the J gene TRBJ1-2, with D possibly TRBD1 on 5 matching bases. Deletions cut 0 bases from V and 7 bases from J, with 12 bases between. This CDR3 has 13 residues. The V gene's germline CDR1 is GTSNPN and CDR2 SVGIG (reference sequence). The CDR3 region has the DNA TGTGCCTGGAGTGTACGTGTGGGGGGTGGCTACACCTTC. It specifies CAWSVRVGGGYTF.

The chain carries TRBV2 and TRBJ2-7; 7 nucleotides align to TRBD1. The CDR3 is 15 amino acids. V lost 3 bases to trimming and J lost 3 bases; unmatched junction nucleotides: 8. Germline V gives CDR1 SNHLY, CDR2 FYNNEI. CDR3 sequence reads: CASSDPRQGYYEQYF. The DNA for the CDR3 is TGTGCCAGCAGTGATCCCCGACAGGGATACTACGAGCAGTACTTC.

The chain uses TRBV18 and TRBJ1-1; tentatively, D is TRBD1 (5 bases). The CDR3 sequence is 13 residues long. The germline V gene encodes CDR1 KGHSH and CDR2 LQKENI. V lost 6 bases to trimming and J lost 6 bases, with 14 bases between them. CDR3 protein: CASSRTSTAEAFF. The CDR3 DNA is TGTGCCAGCTCTCGAACTTCGACAGCTGAAGCTTTCTTT.

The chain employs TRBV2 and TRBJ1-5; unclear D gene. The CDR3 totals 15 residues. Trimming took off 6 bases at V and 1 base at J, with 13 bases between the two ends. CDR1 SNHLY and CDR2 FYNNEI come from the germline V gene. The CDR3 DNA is TGTGCCAGCAGCCGGGAGGCCGGCAGCAATCAGCCCCAGCATTTT. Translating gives CASSREAGSNQPQHF. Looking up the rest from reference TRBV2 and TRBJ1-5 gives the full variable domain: EPEVTQTPSHQVTQMGQEVILRCVPISNHLYFYWYRQILGQKVEFLVSFYNNEISEKSEIFDDQFSVERPDGSNFTLKIRSTKLEDSAMYFCASSREAGSNQPQHFGDGTRLSIL.

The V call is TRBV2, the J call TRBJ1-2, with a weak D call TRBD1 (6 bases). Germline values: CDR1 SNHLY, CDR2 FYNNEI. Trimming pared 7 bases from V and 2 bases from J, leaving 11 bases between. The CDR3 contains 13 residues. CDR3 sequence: CASTSQGNYGYTF. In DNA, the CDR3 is TGTGCCAGCACGTCACAGGGAAACTATGGCTACACCTTC.

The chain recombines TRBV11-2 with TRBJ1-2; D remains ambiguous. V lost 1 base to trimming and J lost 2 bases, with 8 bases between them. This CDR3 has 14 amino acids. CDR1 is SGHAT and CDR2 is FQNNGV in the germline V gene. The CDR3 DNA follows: TGTGCCAGCAGCTTAGGTAACACGAACTATGGCTACACCTTC. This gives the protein CASSLGNTNYGYTF.

The chain's CDR3 is CASSRDPRWVNGELFF. CDR3 DNA: TGTGCCAGTAGTAGAGACCCCCGCTGGGTGAACGGGGAGCTGTTTTTT. The chain uses TRBV19 and TRBJ2-2; D gene unclear. Germline CDR1 and CDR2: LNHDA and SQIVND (reference sequence). Trimming stripped 4 bases from V and 7 bases from J, with 19 bases between. The CDR3 loop spans 16 amino acids.

CDR3 sequence (DNA): TGTGCCAGCTCACGCCTCGATGGGGGCATCACCGGGGAGCTGTTTTTT. Protein: CASSRLDGGITGELFF. The chain uses TRBV18 and TRBJ2-2; tentative D call: TRBD1 (6 bases). The length of the CDR3 is 16 residues. Germline CDR1 reads KGHSH; CDR2 reads LQKENI. The V and J ends lost 4 bases and 4 bases respectively, with 16 bases between them.

This chain's CDR3 is CAWGGMWRGTEAFF. The CDR3 coding sequence is TGTGCCTGGGGCGGTATGTGGAGGGGCACTGAAGCTTTCTTT. The gene calls are TRBV30 and TRBJ1-1; maybe TRBD1 (5 bases). The CDR3 has 14 amino acids. V was cut by 5 bases and J by 4 bases, with 17 bases left in between. CDR1 is GTSNPN, CDR2 SVGIG, per germline (reference sequence).

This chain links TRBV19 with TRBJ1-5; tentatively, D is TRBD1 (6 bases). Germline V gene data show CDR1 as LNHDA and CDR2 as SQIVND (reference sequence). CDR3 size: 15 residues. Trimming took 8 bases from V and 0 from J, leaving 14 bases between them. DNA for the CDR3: TGTGCCAGTGGGGGCTTTAGGGGTAGCAATCAGCCCCAGCATTTT. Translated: CASGGFRGSNQPQHF.

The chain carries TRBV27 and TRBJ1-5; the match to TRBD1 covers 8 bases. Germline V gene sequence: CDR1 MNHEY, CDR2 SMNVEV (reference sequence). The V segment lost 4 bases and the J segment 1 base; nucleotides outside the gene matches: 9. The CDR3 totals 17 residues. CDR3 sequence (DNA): TGTGCCAGCAGTTCCGGACAGGGAGGTCGGAGCAATCAGCCCCAGCATTTT. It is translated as CASSSGQGGRSNQPQHF.

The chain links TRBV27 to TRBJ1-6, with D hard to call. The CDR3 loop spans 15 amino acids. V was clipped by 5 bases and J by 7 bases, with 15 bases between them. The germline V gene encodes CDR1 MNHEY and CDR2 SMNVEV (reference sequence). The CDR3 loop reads CASSIRWLLNSPLHF. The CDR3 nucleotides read TGTGCCAGCAGTATAAGATGGTTACTAAATTCACCCCTCCACTTT.

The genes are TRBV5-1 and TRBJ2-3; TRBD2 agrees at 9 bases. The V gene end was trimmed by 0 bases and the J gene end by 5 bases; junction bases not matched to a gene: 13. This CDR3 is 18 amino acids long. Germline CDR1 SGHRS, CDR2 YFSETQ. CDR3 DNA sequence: TGCGCCAGCAGCTTGGGGCCGGCTAGCGGGGTCGGTGGAGATACGCAGTATTTT. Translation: CASSLGPASGVGGDTQYF.

The CDR3 sequence is CASGFRDSLNQPQHF. CDR3 coding DNA: TGTGCTAGTGGTTTCCGGGACAGCCTAAATCAGCCCCAGCATTTT. This chain joins TRBV12-5 and TRBJ1-5, with 7 bases fitting TRBD1. J lost 4 bases, V lost 3 bases, and 6 bases had no gene match. This CDR3 contains 15 residues. Germline V lookup: CDR1 LGHNT, CDR2 FRNRAP.

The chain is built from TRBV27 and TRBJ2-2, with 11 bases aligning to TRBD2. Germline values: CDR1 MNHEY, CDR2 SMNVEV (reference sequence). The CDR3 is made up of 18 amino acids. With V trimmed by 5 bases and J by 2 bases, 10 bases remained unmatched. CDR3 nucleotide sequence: TGTGCCAGCAGTGCACTAAAGACTAGCGGGGCTAACACCGGGGAGCTGTTTTTT. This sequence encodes CASSALKTSGANTGELFF.

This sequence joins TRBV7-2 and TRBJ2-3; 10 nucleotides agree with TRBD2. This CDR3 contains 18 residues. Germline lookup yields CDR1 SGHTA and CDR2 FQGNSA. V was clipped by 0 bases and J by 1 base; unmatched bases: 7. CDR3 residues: CASSLAASSGGRTDTQYF. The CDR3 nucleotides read TGTGCCAGCAGCTTAGCAGCATCTAGCGGGGGCCGCACAGATACGCAGTATTTT. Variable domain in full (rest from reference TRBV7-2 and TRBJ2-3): GAGVSQSPSNKVTEKGKDVELRCDPISGHTALYWYRQSLGQGLEFLIYFQGNSAPDKSGLPSDRFSAERTGGSVSTLTIQRTQQEDSAVYLCASSLAASSGGRTDTQYFGPGTRLTVL.

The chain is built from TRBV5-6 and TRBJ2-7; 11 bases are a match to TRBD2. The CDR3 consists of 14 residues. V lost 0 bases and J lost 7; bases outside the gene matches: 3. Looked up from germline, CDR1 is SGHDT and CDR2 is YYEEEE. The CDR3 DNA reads TGTGCCAGCAGCTTGGCTAGCGGGAGGTATGAGCAGTACTTC. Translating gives CASSLASGRYEQYF.

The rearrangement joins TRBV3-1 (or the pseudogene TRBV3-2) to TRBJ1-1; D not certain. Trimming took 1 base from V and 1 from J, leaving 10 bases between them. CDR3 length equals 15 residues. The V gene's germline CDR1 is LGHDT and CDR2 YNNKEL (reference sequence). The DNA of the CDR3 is TGTGCCAGCAGCCAAGGGATCGGAAAGAACACTGAAGCTTTCTTT. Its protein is CASSQGIGKNTEAFF.